The 11 T cell receptor beta chains in this list originate from one sample, sequenced in a study of T cell responses to AZD1222 COVID-19 vaccine (dated by TCRdb to the early 2020s). Library prep was done by the immunoSEQ multiplex PCR assay. Imported from immuneACCESS, the table was reduced by TCRdb to in-frame sequences with V and J called. These copies leave out some clones; in studies compared against another copy, an unresolved V gene accounts for under half, and the cause of the remainder is not known. Present in this sample are around 150,000 clones, over 85% of which were seen just once. Clones ranked in the top ten supply under 2% of the sample. According to the study, the label for this sample's time point signals: baseline before first vaccination. The material was peripheral blood, obtained on day 0 of AZD1222 vaccination. Every receptor here comes from an adult in good health.

This chain connects TRBV7-2 to TRBJ1-1; a weak D match, TRBD1 (5 bases). V lost 4 bases and J lost 2, with 8 bases in between. Per germline, CDR1 SGHTA and CDR2 FQGNSA. The CDR3 extends over 13 amino acids. The CDR3 here is CASSSTVNTEAFF. The CDR3 nucleotides are TGTGCCAGCAGCTCGACAGTTAACACTGAAGCTTTCTTT.

The rearrangement uses TRBV5-1 and TRBJ2-3; 10 bases agree with TRBD2. Germline assignment: CDR1 SGHRS and CDR2 YFSETQ. The CDR3 consists of 16 residues. J gave up 4 bases and V 0 bases, and 5 bases lay outside the gene matches. Here the CDR3 DNA reads TGCGCCAGCAGCTTGGATCTAGCGGGGGTATCAGATACGCAGTATTTT. Its protein is CASSLDLAGVSDTQYF.

The V call is TRBV6-2 or TRBV6-3, the J call TRBJ2-7, with TRBD1 as a possible D gene (7 bases). The CDR3 covers 15 residues. From germline, CDR1 is MNHEY and CDR2 SVGEGT. V dropped 2 bases and J dropped 2 bases, with 13 bases sitting between them. The CDR3 is CASSYAGQPPYEQYF. Written as DNA, the CDR3 is TGTGCCAGCAGTTACGCGGGACAGCCACCCTACGAGCAGTACTTC.

The chain recombines TRBV19 with TRBJ2-7; TRBD1 aligns across 8 bases. The CDR3 totals 15 residues. Germline CDR1 reads LNHDA; CDR2 reads SQIVND (reference sequence). J was trimmed by 2 bases and V by 5 bases; bases with no gene match: 8. CDR3 DNA sequence: TGTGCCAGTAGTTCGAAGAACAGGGGGGCCTACGAGCAGTACTTC. Protein sequence: CASSSKNRGAYEQYF.

This chain connects TRBV18 to TRBJ1-3, with D tentatively TRBD1 (6 bases). V lost 5 bases and J 4 bases, leaving 12 bases between the germline ends. From germline, CDR1 is KGHSH and CDR2 LQKENI. The CDR3 sequence is 14 residues long. The CDR3 spells CASSTGGSGNTIYF. As DNA, the CDR3 is TGTGCCAGCTCAACGGGGGGCTCCGGAAACACCATATATTTT.

This clone was found a few times. The chain has TRBV29-1 and TRBJ1-4; D uncertain. The V gene's germline CDR1 is SQVTM and CDR2 ANQGSEA. V lost 4 bases and J 7 bases, leaving 13 bases between the germline ends. This CDR3 has 13 amino acids. The DNA of the CDR3 is TGCAGCGTTGCGGTCCTCCCGGGTGAAAAACTGTTTTTT. Translating gives CSVAVLPGEKLFF.

The chain joins TRBV27 to TRBJ1-2; TRBD1 aligns across 8 bases. The trim removed 8 bases at V and 4 bases at J, leaving 9 bases unmatched. The CDR3 extends over 14 amino acids. Per the germline V gene, CDR1 is MNHEY and CDR2 is SMNVEV (reference sequence). CDR3 sequence reads: CASRDRRGGYGYTF. DNA for the CDR3: TGTGCCAGCCGGGACAGGCGGGGGGGCTATGGCTACACCTTC.

In its sample, this clone was seen once. V and J are TRBV14 and TRBJ2-7, with TRBD2 matching 11 bases. The junction had 9 bases not matched to a gene; V was cut back by 0 bases and J by 2 bases. Germline loops: CDR1 SGHDN, CDR2 FVKESK. The CDR3 loop spans 18 amino acids. CDR3 amino acids: CASSQEPRLAGIPYEQYF. CDR3 in DNA: TGTGCCAGCAGCCAAGAGCCCCGACTAGCGGGAATTCCCTACGAGCAGTACTTC.

V is TRBV2 and J is TRBJ2-7; D call uncertain. Trimming stripped 6 bases from V and 5 bases from J, with 8 bases between. Per germline, CDR1 SNHLY and CDR2 FYNNEI. The CDR3 consists of 11 residues. The CDR3 region is CASRVFDEQYF. In DNA, the CDR3 is TGTGCCAGCAGGGTATTCGACGAGCAGTACTTC.

This sequence joins TRBV6-1 and TRBJ2-3; 8 nucleotides match TRBD2. This CDR3 region has 17 residues. Germline CDR1 and CDR2: MNHNS and SASEGT. Unmatched junction bases numbered 11, after V lost 1 base and J lost 5 bases. The CDR3: CASSEGFSGELRDTQYF. CDR3 coding DNA: TGTGCCAGCAGTGAAGGGTTTAGCGGGGAACTTCGAGATACGCAGTATTTT.

The chain has TRBV3-1 (or the pseudogene TRBV3-2) and TRBJ1-1; 7 positions agree with TRBD1. The CDR3 has 18 residues. Trimming at V came to 4 bases and at J to 4 bases, leaving 18 bases not matched to a gene. Germline CDR1 reads LGHDT; CDR2 reads YNNKEL (reference sequence). CDR3 sequence reads: CASSRRDRESLLGTEAFF. CDR3 in DNA: TGTGCCAGCAGCCGCAGAGACAGGGAGTCCCTCTTGGGCACTGAAGCTTTCTTT.